The 9 T cell receptor beta chains listed next were all sequenced from one sample in a study of patients and donors after allogeneic stem cell transplantation. TCRdb ran MiXCR on the RT-PCR reads and lists one entry per CDR3 protein. The data hold about 200,000 distinct CDR3 sequences, with over 30% observed a single time. The sequenced sample was blood, either unsorted or a sorted T cell fraction (not recorded which). Source of these receptors: a human donor who was either an allogeneic HSCT recipient or a stem cell or donor lymphocyte infusion donor (not recorded which). It is not recorded whose cells these are; they may come from a transplant donor.

This clonotype was found a few times. The chain joins TRBV29-1 to TRBJ2-5; tentatively, D is TRBD1 or TRBD2 (5 bases each). The V end lost 5 bases, the J end lost 0 bases, and 13 bases lay between the germline ends. Germline CDR1 SQVTM, CDR2 ANQGSEA. The CDR3 sequence is 14 residues long. This CDR3 is CSVSKVGDQETQYF. The CDR3 nucleotides read TGCAGCGTTTCAAAGGTGGGGGACCAAGAGACCCAGTACTTC.

The chain combines TRBV6-5 with TRBJ1-1, with D tentatively TRBD1 (5 bases). The CDR3 is 14 residues long. With 2 bases removed from V and 0 bases from J, the gap between germline ends came to 7 bases. Per the germline V gene, CDR1 is MNHEY and CDR2 is SVGAGI. CDR3 amino acids: CASSYGTVNTEAFF. CDR3 nucleotides: TGTGCCAGCAGTTACGGGACGGTGAACACTGAAGCTTTCTTT.

V usage is TRBV9 and J usage is TRBJ1-6; D gene unclear. V shed 4 bases and J shed 1 base, with 9 bases lying between them. From germline, CDR1 is SGDLS and CDR2 YYNGEE. This CDR3 has 15 residues. The CDR3: CASSLLGSYNSPLHF. CDR3 sequence (DNA): TGTGCCAGCAGCCTCCTGGGATCCTATAATTCACCCCTCCACTTT.

The chain links TRBV20-1 to TRBJ1-1, with D uncertain. The CDR3 loop spans 12 amino acids. Trimming pared 4 bases from V and 1 base from J, leaving 7 bases between. Germline V CDR1 and CDR2: DFQATT, SNEGSKA (reference sequence). CDR3 region: CSAIIGNTEAFF. In nucleotides, the CDR3 is TGCAGTGCTATAATAGGGAACACTGAAGCTTTCTTT.

This chain uses TRBV9 with TRBJ1-1; possibly TRBD1 for D (5 bases). Germline CDR1 SGDLS, CDR2 YYNGEE. V lost 0 bases and J 0 bases, leaving 12 bases between the germline ends. The CDR3 loop spans 16 amino acids. Here the CDR3 reads CASSVGRESMNTEAFF. The CDR3 DNA sequence: TGTGCCAGCAGCGTAGGCAGGGAATCGATGAACACTGAAGCTTTCTTT.

CDR3 residues: CATGGPTTNIQYF. Written as DNA, the CDR3 is TGTGCCACCGGGGGGCCTACCACAAACATTCAGTACTTC. This chain links TRBV7-2 with TRBJ2-4, with D tentatively TRBD2 (7 bases). The CDR3 extends over 13 amino acids. Trimming left V 10 bases short and J 6 bases short, with 16 bases between. Per the germline V gene, CDR1 is SGHTA and CDR2 is FQGNSA.

The chain uses TRBV11-2 and TRBJ1-4; perhaps TRBD1 as D (5 bases). The CDR3 is 16 amino acids. The germline V and J ends were trimmed by 4 bases and 15 bases, with 27 bases remaining between them. CDR1 is SGHAT, CDR2 FQNNGV, per germline. CDR3 loop: CASSSYPVESGRGLFF. CDR3 sequence (DNA): TGTGCCAGCAGCTCGTACCCTGTGGAATCGGGGCGAGGATTGTTTTTT.

The chain joins TRBV28 to TRBJ2-7, with a tentative D call TRBD2 (6 bases). The CDR3 spans 15 residues. Trimming stripped 6 bases from V and 2 bases from J, with 17 bases between. The germline V gene encodes CDR1 MDHEN and CDR2 SYDVKM. CDR3 amino acids: CASRLNAGLAYEQYF. The CDR3 DNA is TGTGCCAGCAGACTTAACGCGGGGTTAGCCTACGAGCAGTACTTC.

This chain connects TRBV28 to TRBJ2-7; TRBD2 is a possible D gene (5 bases). Germline loops: CDR1 MDHEN, CDR2 SYDVKM. Trimming pared 3 bases from V and 3 bases from J, leaving 12 bases between. This CDR3 has 14 amino acids. In DNA, the CDR3 is TGTGCCAGCAGTTTGTTCCGGGGATACTACGAGCAGTACTTC. Translating it yields CASSLFRGYYEQYF.